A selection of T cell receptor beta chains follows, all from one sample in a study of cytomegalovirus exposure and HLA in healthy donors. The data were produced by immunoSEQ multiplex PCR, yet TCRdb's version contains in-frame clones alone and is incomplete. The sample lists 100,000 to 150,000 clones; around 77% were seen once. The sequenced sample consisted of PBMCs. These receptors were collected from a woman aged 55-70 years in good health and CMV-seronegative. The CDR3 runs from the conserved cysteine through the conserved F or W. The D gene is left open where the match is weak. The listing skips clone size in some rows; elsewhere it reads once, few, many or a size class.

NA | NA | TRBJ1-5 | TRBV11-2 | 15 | CASSLSSGGNQPQHF | TGTGCCAGCAGCTTAAGTTCAGGGGGCAATCAGCCCCAGCATTTT
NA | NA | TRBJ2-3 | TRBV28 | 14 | CASSPYWGVDTQYF | TGTGCCAGCAGCCCCTATTGGGGGGTAGATACGCAGTATTTT
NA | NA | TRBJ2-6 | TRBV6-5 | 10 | CGAGANVLTF | TGTGGAGCTGGGGCCAACGTCCTGACTTTC
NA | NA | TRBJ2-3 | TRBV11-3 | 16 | CASSLRPGLSTDTQYF | TGTGCCAGCAGCTTAAGACCGGGGTTAAGCACAGATACGCAGTATTTT
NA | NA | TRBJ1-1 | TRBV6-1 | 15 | CASSEEKQLNTEAFF | TGTGCCAGCAGTGAAGAGAAACAGCTGAACACTGAAGCTTTCTTT
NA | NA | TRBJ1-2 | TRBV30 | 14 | CSWSTLADIYGYTF | TGTTCCTGGAGTACCCTGGCCGACATTTATGGCTACACCTTC
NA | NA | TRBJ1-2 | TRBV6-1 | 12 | CASRTGTNGYTF | TGTGCCAGCAGGACCGGGACAAATGGCTACACCTTC
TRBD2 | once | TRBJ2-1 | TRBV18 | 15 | CASSPGERERDEQFF | TGTGCCAGCTCACCAGGTGAGCGGGAGCGCGATGAGCAGTTCTTC
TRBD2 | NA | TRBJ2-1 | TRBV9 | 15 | CASSLGLAGTNEQFF | TGTGCCAGCAGCCTTGGGCTAGCGGGTACCAATGAGCAGTTCTTC
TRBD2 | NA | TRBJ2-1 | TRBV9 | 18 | CASSPTSGGAHAYNEQFF | TGTGCCAGCAGCCCTACTAGCGGGGGGGCCCATGCGTACAATGAGCAGTTCTTC
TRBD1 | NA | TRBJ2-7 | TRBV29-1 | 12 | CSVLRGQSEQYF | TGCAGCGTTCTAAGGGGACAGAGTGAGCAGTACTTC
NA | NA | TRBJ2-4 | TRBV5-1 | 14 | CASSWGTGAGIQYF | TGCGCCAGCAGCTGGGGGACTGGGGCGGGCATTCAGTACTTC
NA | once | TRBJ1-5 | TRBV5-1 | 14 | CASSLVPEDQPQHF | TGCGCCAGCAGCTTGGTTCCAGAGGATCAGCCCCAGCATTTT
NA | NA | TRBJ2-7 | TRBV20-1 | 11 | CSASSTPEQYF | TGCAGTGCCTCATCTACGCCCGAGCAGTACTTC
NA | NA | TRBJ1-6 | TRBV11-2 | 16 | CASSLGAAGYNSPLHF | TGTGCCAGCAGCTTAGGCGCGGCTGGCTATAATTCACCCCTCCACTTT
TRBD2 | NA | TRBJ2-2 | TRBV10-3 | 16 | CAISGREARSTGELFF | TGTGCCATCAGTGGCCGGGAGGCCAGGAGTACCGGGGAGCTGTTTTTT
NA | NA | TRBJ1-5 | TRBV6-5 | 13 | CASSYDSYQPQHF | TGTGCCAGCAGTTACGACAGTTATCAGCCCCAGCATTTT
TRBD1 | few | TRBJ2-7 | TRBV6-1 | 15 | CASSLDRLLSYEQYF | TGTGCCAGCAGCTTGGACAGGCTACTATCCTACGAGCAGTACTTC
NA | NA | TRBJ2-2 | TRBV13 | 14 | CASSSGTPSGELFF | TGTGCCAGCAGCTCCGGGACTCCGAGCGGGGAGCTGTTTTTT
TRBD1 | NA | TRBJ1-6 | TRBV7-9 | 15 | CASIRPDRISSPLHF | TGTGCCAGCATCAGGCCGGACAGGATCTCTTCACCCCTTCACTTT
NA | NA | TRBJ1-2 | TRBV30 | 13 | CAWSPGLRYGYTF | TGTGCCTGGAGTCCGGGACTCCGCTATGGCTACACCTTC
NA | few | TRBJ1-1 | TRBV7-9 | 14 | CASNPSGGVTEAFF | TGTGCCAGCAACCCATCGGGAGGGGTCACTGAAGCTTTCTTT
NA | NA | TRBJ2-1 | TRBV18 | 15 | CASSPPGGSYNEQFF | TGTGCCAGCTCACCACCGGGAGGCTCCTACAATGAGCAGTTCTTC
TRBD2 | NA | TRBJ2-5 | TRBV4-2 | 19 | CASSQDGSSGRLYQETQYF | TGTGCCAGCAGCCAAGATGGGTCTAGCGGGAGGCTCTACCAAGAGACCCAGTACTTC
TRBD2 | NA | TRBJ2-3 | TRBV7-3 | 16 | CASSLVLAGGTDTQYF | TGTGCCAGCAGCTTAGTCCTAGCGGGGGGCACAGATACGCAGTATTTT
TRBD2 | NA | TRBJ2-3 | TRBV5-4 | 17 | CASSRPLAGAGTDTQYF | TGTGCCAGCAGTCGTCCTCTAGCGGGAGCGGGCACAGATACGCAGTATTTT
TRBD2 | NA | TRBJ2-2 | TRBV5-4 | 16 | CASSFGGRTDTGELFF | TGTGCCAGCAGCTTTGGCGGGAGGACCGACACCGGGGAGCTGTTTTTT
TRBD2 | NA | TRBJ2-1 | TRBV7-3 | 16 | CASSPPGGRGGDEQFF | TGTGCCAGCAGCCCTCCGGGGGGGCGGGGTGGGGATGAGCAGTTCTTC
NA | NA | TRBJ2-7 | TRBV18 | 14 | CASSPLDYSYEQYF | TGTGCCAGCTCACCACTGGACTACTCCTACGAGCAGTACTTC
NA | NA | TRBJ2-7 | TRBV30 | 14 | CAWSAGAASYEQYF | TGTGCCTGGAGTGCAGGGGCCGCCAGCTACGAGCAGTACTTC
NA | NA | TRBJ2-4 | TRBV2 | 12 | CASNGGGNIQYF | TGTGCCAGCAATGGGGGAGGAAACATTCAGTACTTC
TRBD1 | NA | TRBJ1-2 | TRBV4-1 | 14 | CASRPTGGDYGYTF | TGCGCCAGCAGACCGACAGGGGGGGACTATGGCTACACCTTC
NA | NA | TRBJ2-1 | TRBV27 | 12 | CASSSPGNEQFF | TGTGCCAGCAGTTCCCCCGGCAATGAGCAGTTCTTC
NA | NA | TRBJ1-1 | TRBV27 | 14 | CASSLRGGSTEAFF | TGTGCCAGCAGTTTGAGGGGGGGGTCCACTGAAGCTTTCTTT
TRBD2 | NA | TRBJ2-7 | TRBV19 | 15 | CASSITSGDSYEQYF | TGTGCCAGTAGTATTACTAGCGGGGACTCCTACGAGCAGTACTTC
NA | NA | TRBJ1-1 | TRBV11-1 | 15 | CASSLGDTRNTEAFF | TGTGCCAGCAGCTTAGGGGACACCAGAAACACTGAAGCTTTCTTT
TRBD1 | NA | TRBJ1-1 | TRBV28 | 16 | CASSPRGLIPNTEAFF | TGTGCCAGCAGTCCCAGGGGGCTCATTCCGAACACTGAAGCTTTCTTT
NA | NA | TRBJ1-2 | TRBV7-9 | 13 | CASSRDRQHGYTF | TGTGCCAGCAGCCGTGACAGACAGCATGGCTACACCTTC
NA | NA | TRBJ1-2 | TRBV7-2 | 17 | CASSDDRTANQNYGYTF | TGTGCCAGCAGCGACGATAGGACAGCAAACCAGAACTATGGCTACACCTTC
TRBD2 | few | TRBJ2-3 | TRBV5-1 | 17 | CASSGWTSGGNTDTQYF | TGCGCCAGCAGCGGTTGGACTAGCGGGGGAAACACAGATACGCAGTATTTT
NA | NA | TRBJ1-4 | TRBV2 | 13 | CAGRRGTNEKLFF | TGTGCCGGCCGGAGGGGCACTAATGAAAAACTGTTTTTT
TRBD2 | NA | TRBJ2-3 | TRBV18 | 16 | CASSLPWREGTDTQYF | TGTGCCAGCTCACTCCCATGGCGGGAGGGGACAGATACGCAGTACTTT
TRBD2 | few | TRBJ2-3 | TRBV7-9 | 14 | CASSSLAVTDTQYF | TGTGCCAGCAGCTCCCTAGCGGTCACAGATACGCAGTATTTT
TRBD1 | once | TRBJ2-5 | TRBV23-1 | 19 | CASSQSCYEDRGAQETQYF | TGCGCCAGCAGTCAATCGTGTTACGAGGACAGGGGGGCCCAAGAGACCCAGTACTTC
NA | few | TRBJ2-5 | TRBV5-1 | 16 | CASSLSWTGGPETQYF | TGCGCCAGCAGCTTGAGCTGGACCGGGGGTCCAGAGACCCAGTACTTC
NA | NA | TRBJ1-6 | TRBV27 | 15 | CASSAGSSYNSPLHF | TGTGCCAGCAGTGCGGGGAGCTCCTATAATTCACCCCTCCACTTT
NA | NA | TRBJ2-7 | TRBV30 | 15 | CAWTRGASGTYEQYF | TGTGCCTGGACTAGGGGGGCTAGCGGAACCTACGAGCAGTACTTC
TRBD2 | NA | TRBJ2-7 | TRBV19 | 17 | CASSRFHGTSGTYEQYF | TGTGCCAGTAGTAGGTTCCATGGGACTAGCGGGACCTACGAGCAGTACTTC
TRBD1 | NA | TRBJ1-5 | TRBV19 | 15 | CASSLWDRVRQPQHF | TGTGCCAGTAGTCTCTGGGACAGGGTTCGGCAGCCCCAGCATTTT
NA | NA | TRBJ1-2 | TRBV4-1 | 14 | CASSQGGANYGYTF | TGCGCCAGCAGCCAAGGGGGAGCTAACTATGGCTACACCTTC
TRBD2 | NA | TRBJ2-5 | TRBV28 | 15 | CASRPLAGGMETQYF | TGTGCCAGCAGACCCCTAGCGGGAGGGATGGAGACCCAGTACTTC
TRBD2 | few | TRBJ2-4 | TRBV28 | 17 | CASRTGTSGRGRNIQYF | TGTGCCAGCAGAACTGGGACTAGCGGGAGAGGGAGGAACATTCAGTACTTC
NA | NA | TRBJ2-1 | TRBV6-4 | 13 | CASSGSPSAEQFF | TGTGCCAGCAGTGGCAGCCCTAGCGCCGAGCAGTTCTTC
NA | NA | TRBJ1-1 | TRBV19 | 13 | CASSAGMNTEAFF | TGTGCCAGTAGTGCAGGAATGAACACTGAAGCTTTCTTT
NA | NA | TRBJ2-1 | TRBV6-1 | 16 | CASSVDQGRGGVEQFF | TGTGCCAGCAGTGTAGATCAGGGTCGAGGGGGGGTTGAACAGTTCTTC
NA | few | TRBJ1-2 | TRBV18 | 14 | CASSPRSGNNGYTF | TGTGCCAGCTCACCACGTTCGGGGAACAATGGCTACACCTTC
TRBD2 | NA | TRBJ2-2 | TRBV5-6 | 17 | CASSWTKREGNTGELFF | TGTGCCAGCAGCTGGACAAAGCGGGAGGGGAACACCGGGGAGCTGTTTTTT
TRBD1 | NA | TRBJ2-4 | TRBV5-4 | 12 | CASSNPQGPQYF | TGTGCCAGCAGCAACCCACAGGGGCCCCAGTACTTC
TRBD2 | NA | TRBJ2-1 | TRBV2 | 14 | CASNGGLANNEQFF | TGTGCCAGCAATGGGGGACTAGCTAACAATGAGCAGTTCTTC
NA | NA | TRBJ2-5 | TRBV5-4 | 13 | CASSFGSQETQYF | TGTGCCAGCAGCTTCGGGAGCCAAGAGACCCAGTACTTC